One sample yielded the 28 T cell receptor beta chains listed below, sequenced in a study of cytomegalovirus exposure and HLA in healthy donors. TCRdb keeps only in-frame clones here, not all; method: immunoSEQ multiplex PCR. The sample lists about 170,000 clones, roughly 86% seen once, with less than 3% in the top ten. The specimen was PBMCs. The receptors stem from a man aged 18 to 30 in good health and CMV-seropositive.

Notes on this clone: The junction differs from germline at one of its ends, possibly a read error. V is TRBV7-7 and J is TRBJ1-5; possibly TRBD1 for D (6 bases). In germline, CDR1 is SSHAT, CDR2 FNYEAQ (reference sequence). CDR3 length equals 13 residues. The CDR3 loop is CASSLDRNQPQHF. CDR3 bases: TGTGCTAGCAGCTTAGACAGGAATCAGCCCCAGCATTTT.

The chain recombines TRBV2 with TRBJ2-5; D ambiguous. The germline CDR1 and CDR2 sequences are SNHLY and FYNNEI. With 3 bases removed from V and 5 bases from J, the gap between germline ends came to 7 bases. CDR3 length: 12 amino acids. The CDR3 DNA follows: TGTGCCAGCAGTGAGAATCGGGAGACCCAGTACTTC. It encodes CASSENRETQYF.

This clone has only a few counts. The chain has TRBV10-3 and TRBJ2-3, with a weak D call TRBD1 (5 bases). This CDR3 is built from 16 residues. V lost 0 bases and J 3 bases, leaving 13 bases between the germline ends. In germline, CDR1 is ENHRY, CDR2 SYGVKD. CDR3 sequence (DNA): TGTGCCATCAGTGAGTCGGGGCTAGGAAGGACAGATACGCAGTATTTT. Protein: CAISESGLGRTDTQYF.

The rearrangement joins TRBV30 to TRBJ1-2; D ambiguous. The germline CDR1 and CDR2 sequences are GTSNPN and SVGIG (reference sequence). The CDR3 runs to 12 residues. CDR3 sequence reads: CAMRGSNYGYTF. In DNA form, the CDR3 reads TGTGCGATGCGAGGGTCTAACTATGGCTACACCTTC.

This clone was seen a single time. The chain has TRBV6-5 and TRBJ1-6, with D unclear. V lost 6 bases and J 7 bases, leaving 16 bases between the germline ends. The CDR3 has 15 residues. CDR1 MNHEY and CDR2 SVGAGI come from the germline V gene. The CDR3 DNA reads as TGTGCCAGCAGCCCCCTCGGGGTGGAGAATTCACCCCTCCACTTT. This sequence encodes CASSPLGVENSPLHF.

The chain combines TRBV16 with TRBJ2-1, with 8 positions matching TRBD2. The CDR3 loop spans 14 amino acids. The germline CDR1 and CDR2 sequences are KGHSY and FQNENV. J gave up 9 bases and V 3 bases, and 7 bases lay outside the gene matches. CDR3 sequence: CASSQAGGGPEQFF. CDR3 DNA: TGTGCCAGCAGCCAGGCTGGCGGGGGGCCTGAGCAGTTCTTC.

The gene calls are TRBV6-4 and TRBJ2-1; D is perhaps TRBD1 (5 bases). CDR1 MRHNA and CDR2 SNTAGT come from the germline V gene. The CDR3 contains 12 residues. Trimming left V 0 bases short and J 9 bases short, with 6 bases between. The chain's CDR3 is CASSDSGVEQFF. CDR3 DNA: TGTGCCAGCAGTGACTCAGGGGTTGAGCAGTTCTTC.

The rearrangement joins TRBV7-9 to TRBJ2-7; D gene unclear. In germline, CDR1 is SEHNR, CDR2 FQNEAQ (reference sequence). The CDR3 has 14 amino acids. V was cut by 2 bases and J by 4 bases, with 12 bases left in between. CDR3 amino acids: CASSLSVFAYEQYF. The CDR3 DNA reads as TGTGCCAGCAGCTTATCTGTGTTCGCGTACGAGCAGTACTTC.

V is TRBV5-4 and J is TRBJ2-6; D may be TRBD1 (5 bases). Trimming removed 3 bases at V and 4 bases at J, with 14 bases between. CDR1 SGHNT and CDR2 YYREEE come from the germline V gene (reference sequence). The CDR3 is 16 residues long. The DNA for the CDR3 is TGTGCCAGCAGCTCGACAGTCTTGGGGGGGGCCAACGTCCTGACTTTC. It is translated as CASSSTVLGGANVLTF.

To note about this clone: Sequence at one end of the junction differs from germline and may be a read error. CDR3 nucleotide sequence: TGTGCTAGCAGCCCTTGGGAGGGCTACGAGCAGTACTTC. Protein sequence: CASSPWEGYEQYF. The chain combines TRBV7-7 with TRBJ2-7; 7 positions match TRBD2. Germline assignment: CDR1 SSHAT and CDR2 FNYEAQ (reference sequence). This CDR3 comprises 13 residues.

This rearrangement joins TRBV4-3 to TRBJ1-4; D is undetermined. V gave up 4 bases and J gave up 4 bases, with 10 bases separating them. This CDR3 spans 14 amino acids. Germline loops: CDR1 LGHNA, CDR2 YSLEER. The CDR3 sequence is CASSPELLNEKLFF. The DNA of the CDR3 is TGCGCCAGCAGCCCGGAGCTACTTAATGAAAAACTGTTTTTT.

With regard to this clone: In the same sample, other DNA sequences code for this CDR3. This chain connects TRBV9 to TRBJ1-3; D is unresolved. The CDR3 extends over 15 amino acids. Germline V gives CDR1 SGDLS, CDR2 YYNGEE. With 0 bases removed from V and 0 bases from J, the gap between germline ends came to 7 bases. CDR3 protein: CASSVVGGSGNTIYF. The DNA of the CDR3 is TGTGCCAGCAGCGTAGTCGGAGGCTCTGGAAACACCATATATTTT. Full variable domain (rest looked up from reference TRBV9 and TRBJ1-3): DSGVTQTPKHLITATGQRVTLRCSPRSGDLSVYWYQQSLDQGLQFLIQYYNGEERAKGNILERFSAQQFPDLHSELNLSSLELGDSALYFCASSVVGGSGNTIYFGEGSWLTVV.

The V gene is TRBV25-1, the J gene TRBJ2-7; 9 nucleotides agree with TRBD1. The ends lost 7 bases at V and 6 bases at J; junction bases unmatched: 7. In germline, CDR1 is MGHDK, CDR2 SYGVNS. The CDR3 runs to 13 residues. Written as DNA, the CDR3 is TGTGCCAGCACCGGGACAGGGCGTCGCGAGCAGTACTTC. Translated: CASTGTGRREQYF.

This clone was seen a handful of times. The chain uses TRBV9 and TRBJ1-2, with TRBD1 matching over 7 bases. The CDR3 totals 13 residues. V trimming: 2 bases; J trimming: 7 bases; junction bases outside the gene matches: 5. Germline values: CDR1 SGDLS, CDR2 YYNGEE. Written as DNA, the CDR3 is TGTGCCAGCAGCGTCCGACAGGGAAGTGGCTACACCTTC. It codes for CASSVRQGSGYTF.

CDR3 region: CASMSRSGNTEAFF. The DNA of the CDR3 is TGTGCCAGCATGTCGCGATCGGGGAACACTGAAGCTTTCTTT. This sequence joins TRBV7-2 and TRBJ1-1; D remains unclear. Germline V gene data show CDR1 as SGHTA and CDR2 as FQGNSA. V dropped 7 bases and J dropped 1 base, with 13 bases sitting between them. The CDR3 length is 14 residues.

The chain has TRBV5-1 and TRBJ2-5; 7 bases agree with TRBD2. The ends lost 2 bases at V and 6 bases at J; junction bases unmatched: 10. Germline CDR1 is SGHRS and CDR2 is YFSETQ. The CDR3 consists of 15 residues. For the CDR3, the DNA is TGCGCCAGCAGCTTTGGGGGAGGGCGAGAAAAGACCCAGTACTTC. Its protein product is CASSFGGGREKTQYF.

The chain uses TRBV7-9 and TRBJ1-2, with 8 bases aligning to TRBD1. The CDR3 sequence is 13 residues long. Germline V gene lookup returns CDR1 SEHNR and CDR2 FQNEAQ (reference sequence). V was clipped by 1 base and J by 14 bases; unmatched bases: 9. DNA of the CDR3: TGTGCCAGCAGCTTAGGGGACAGGAACGCCGGGACCTTC. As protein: CASSLGDRNAGTF.

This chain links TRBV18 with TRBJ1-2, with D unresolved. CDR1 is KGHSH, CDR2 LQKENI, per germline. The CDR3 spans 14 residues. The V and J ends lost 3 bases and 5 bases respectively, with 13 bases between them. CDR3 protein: CASSPRQSSYGYTF. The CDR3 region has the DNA TGTGCCAGCTCACCGCGGCAGTCCTCATATGGCTACACCTTC.

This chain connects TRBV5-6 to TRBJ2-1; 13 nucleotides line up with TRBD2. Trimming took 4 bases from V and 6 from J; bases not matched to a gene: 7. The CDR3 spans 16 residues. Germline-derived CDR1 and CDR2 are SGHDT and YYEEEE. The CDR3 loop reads CASSSTSGGARNEQFF. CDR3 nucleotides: TGTGCCAGCAGCAGTACTAGCGGGGGGGCCCGCAATGAGCAGTTCTTC. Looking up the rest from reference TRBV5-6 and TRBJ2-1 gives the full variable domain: DAGVTQSPTHLIKTRGQQVTLRCSPKSGHDTVSWYQQALGQGPQFIFQYYEEEERQRGNFPDRFSGHQFPNYSSELNVNALLLGDSALYLCASSSTSGGARNEQFFGPGTRLTVL.

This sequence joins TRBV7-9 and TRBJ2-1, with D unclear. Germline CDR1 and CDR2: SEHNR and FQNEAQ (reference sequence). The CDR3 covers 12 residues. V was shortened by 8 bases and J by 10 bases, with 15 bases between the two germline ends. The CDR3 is CASPPLGDEQFF. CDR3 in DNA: TGTGCCAGCCCCCCTCTAGGAGACGAGCAGTTCTTC.

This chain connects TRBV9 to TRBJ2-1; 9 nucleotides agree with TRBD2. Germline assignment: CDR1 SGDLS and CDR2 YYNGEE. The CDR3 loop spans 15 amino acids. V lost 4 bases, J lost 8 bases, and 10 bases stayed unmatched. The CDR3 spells CASSSPAGGRDEQFF. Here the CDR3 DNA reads TGTGCCAGCAGCTCCCCAGCGGGGGGCAGGGATGAGCAGTTCTTC.

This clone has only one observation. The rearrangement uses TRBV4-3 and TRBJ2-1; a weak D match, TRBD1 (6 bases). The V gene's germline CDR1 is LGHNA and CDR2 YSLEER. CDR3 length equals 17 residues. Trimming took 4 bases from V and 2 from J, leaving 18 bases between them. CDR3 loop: CASSPRPRDTPYNEQFF. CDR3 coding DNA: TGCGCCAGCAGCCCCAGACCCCGGGACACGCCCTACAATGAGCAGTTCTTC.

This chain's CDR3 is CASSSGTSASYEQYF. The DNA of the CDR3 is TGTGCCAGCAGTTCCGGGACTAGCGCCTCCTACGAGCAGTACTTC. This chain joins TRBV28 and TRBJ2-7, with 10 bases that match TRBD2. Per the germline V gene, CDR1 is MDHEN and CDR2 is SYDVKM. V was pared by 4 bases and J by 0 bases, with 3 bases of the junction left unmatched. The CDR3 covers 15 residues.

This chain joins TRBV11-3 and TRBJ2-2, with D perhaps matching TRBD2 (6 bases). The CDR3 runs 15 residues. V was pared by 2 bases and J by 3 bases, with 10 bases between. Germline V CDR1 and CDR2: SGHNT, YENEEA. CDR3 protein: CASSLPRGDTGELFF. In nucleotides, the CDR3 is TGTGCCAGCAGCTTACCGCGGGGAGACACCGGGGAGCTGTTTTTT.

This CDR3 is CASSPWGVAYNEQFF. The CDR3 DNA reads as TGTGCCAGCAGCCCATGGGGAGTAGCCTACAATGAGCAGTTCTTC. The chain links TRBV7-3 to TRBJ2-1, with D tentatively TRBD2 (5 bases). This CDR3 has 15 residues. Per germline, CDR1 SGHTA and CDR2 FQGTGA. Trimming took off 5 bases at V and 2 bases at J, with 13 bases between the two ends.

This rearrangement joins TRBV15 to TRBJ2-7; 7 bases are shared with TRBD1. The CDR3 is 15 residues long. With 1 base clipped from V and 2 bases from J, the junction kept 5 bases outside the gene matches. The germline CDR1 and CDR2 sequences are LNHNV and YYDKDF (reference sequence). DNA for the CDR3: TGTGCCACCAGCAGAGCCGGGACAGTTGCCTACGAGCAGTACTTC. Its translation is CATSRAGTVAYEQYF. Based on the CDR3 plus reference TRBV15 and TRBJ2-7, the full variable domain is DAMVIQNPRYQVTQFGKPVTLSCSQTLNHNVMYWYQQKSSQAPKLLFHYYDKDFNNEADTPDNFQSRRPNTSFCFLDIRSPGLGDTAMYLCATSRAGTVAYEQYFGPGTRLTVT.

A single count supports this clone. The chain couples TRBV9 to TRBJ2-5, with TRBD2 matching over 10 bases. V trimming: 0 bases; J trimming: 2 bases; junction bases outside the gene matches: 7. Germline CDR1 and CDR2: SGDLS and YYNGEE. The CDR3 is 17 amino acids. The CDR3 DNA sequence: TGTGCCAGCAGCGTAGGAGCGGGAGGGTCCATACAAGAGACCCAGTACTTC. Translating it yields CASSVGAGGSIQETQYF.

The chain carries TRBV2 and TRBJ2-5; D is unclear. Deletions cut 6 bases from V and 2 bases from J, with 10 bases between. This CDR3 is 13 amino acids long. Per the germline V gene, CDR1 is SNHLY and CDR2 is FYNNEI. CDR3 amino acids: CASSLQIQETQYF. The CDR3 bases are TGTGCCAGCAGCCTACAGATACAAGAGACCCAGTACTTC.